This T cell receptor (beta chain) originates from a study of vaccination effects on CD4 cells after COVID-19 (dated 2022 in TCRdb). Broadly, across the study: Participants received two doses of either the BNT162b2 or the mRNA-1273 mRNA SARS-CoV-2 vaccine. SARS-CoV-2 spike-specific CD4+ TCR repertoires were compared before and after mRNA vaccination in COVID-19 convalescent patients and in infection-naive vaccine recipients. A total of over nine COVID-19 convalescent patients and a handful of SARS-CoV-2-naive healthy vaccine recipients were included in the full study. Cultures from other donors in the study were sequenced using the Oncomine TCR Beta short-read assay on an Illumina iSeq 100.

As for this clone: No antigen is known for it. No quality values exist for individual bases; no much larger clone is one base distant.

Broad study findings and their caveats: Among healthy vaccine recipients, nearly all vaccine-induced clones were SARS-CoV-2 mono-reactive, and only 1 of 255 was cross-reactive with common cold coronaviruses. Limitations of the study were the small number of convalescent patients and the absence of early post-infection timepoints. Clones induced by infection and clones induced by vaccination both contracted markedly at late timepoints after vaccination, which fits with T cell responses waning over time.

The method behind the library was the immunoSEQ multiplex PCR assay. DNA from the cultured, isolated CD4+ T cells was subjected to TCR beta CDR3 sequencing. The published analysis was carried out like this. The analysis removed non-productive TCR sequences, trimmed reads to the CDR3 region, and retained only CDR3s that were 7 or more amino acids long. The MANAFEST web app was used to identify antigen-specific clonotypes by comparing expansion in peptide wells with expansion in reference cultures. For clones to be considered positive, expansion at FDR<0.05 versus reference and all other wells, an odds ratio above 5, and a frequency above 0.1% in two replicate wells were required. A clonotype was called cross-reactive if it was significantly expanded both in SARS-CoV-2 spike wells and in at least one common cold coronavirus spike condition. CDR3 similarity was assessed by Levenshtein distance with the stringdist R package, and unrooted trees were built with ape in R 3.6.1. Drawn from immuneACCESS, this table holds only the in-frame rearrangements with V and J called that TCRdb kept. Clones are partly lost; checked studies trace under half to an unresolved V gene and leave the rest unexplained. That table gives V, J and clone size, and the DNA gave D and trimming. The sample includes about 61,000 clones, with roughly 79% observed a single time. The ten largest clones represent under 3% of the sample.

To identify antigen-specific CD4+ T cell clonotypes by their expansion, the ViraFEST assay first stimulated PBMC with viral peptide pools and then applied TCR sequencing. After roughly 11 days of culture, CD4+ T cells were isolated with the EasySep CD4+ T cell isolation kit. The absence of prior SARS-CoV-2 infection in healthy vaccine recipients was confirmed by negative nucleocapsid antibodies before and after vaccination. Some 2 million PBMC per well were cultured in IMDM with roughly 5% human AB serum, roughly 11 IU/ml IL-2 and gentamicin, plus 10 ug/ml peptides. Half of the culture medium was replaced with fresh IL-2-containing medium on days 3 and 7. Each peptide stimulation condition was cultured in triplicate wells unless otherwise noted. PBMC were separated from whole blood using Ficoll-Paque Plus gradient centrifugation and were then either cryopreserved at -140C or used fresh. The spike proteins of SARS-CoV-2 and of the common cold coronaviruses HCoV-NL63, HCoV-OC43 and HCoV-229E were spanned by overlapping peptide pools. The QIAamp micro DNA kit was used to extract genomic DNA from the cultured CD4+ T cells.

V is shortened by 1 base, J by 3 bases, and the region joining them spans 9 bases. Looking up the germline V gene (reference sequence) yields CDR1 LNHNV and CDR2 YYDKDF. The CDR3 holds 15 amino acids from the cysteine to the phenylalanine. Of all the DNA, just the CDR3 is kept, 45 bases in frame from base 1. Sequencing used CD4+ T cells from PBMCs cultured with HCoV-229E spike peptides, obtained before COVID-19 vaccination. Interpreted using the paper, the cell subset or site label stands for: HCoV-229E spike overlapping peptide pool stimulation. The clonotype comes from a human donor who received a COVID-19 vaccine. The V and J genes are TRBV15 and TRBJ2-2; the D gene remains uncertain. The nucleotides are TGTGCCACCAGCAGAGCCTTTCTATACACCGGGGAGCTGTTTTTT. Its translation is CATSRAFLYTGELFF.